Below, 31 T cell receptor beta chains from the same sample are listed, as sequenced in a study of blood T cell repertoires in COVID-19. Produced via immunoSEQ multiplex PCR; TCRdb's table is partial and in-frame only. The sample lists approximately 130,000 clones; roughly 90% were seen once. Sequenced material: peripheral blood. Every receptor here comes from a man aged 50 to 60 with acute or convalescent COVID-19.

The chain carries TRBV23-1 and TRBJ1-1; the D is unclear. TRBV23-1 is classed as an ORF, of uncertain function. Trimming pared 5 bases from V and 1 base from J, leaving 8 bases between. The CDR3 extends over 13 amino acids. CDR3 sequence (DNA): TGCGCCAGCAGTTATTTGGCGAACACTGAAGCTTTCTTT. Translation gives CASSYLANTEAFF.

This chain uses TRBV7-9 with TRBJ1-1; 7 bases line up with TRBD1. The CDR3 loop spans 13 amino acids. Germline V gene lookup returns CDR1 SEHNR and CDR2 FQNEAQ (reference sequence). V was clipped by 5 bases and J by 3 bases; unmatched bases: 3. CDR3 in amino acids: CASSLTGDTEAFF. The DNA of the CDR3 is TGTGCCAGCAGCCTAACAGGGGACACTGAAGCTTTCTTT.

The chain couples TRBV5-1 to TRBJ2-7; 8 nucleotides line up with TRBD2. CDR1 is SGHRS and CDR2 is YFSETQ in the germline V gene. The CDR3 length is 15 residues. V gave up 0 bases and J gave up 3 bases; unmatched junction bases: 5. DNA of the CDR3: TGCGCCAGCAGCTTGGAACGCGGGAGGTACTACGAGCAGTACTTC. Protein sequence: CASSLERGRYYEQYF. Full variable domain (remainder filled in from reference TRBV5-1 and TRBJ2-7): KAGVTQTPRYLIKTRGQQVTLSCSPISGHRSVSWYQQTPGQGLQFLFEYFSETQRNKGNFPGRFSGRQFSNSRSEMNVSTLELGDSALYLCASSLERGRYYEQYFGPGTRLTVT.

The V gene is TRBV11-2, the J gene TRBJ1-2; 10 bases align to TRBD1. Trimming took 2 bases from V and 6 from J; bases not matched to a gene: 3. CDR3 size: 14 residues. Germline V CDR1 and CDR2: SGHAT, FQNNGV. This chain's CDR3 is CASSLRTGGNGYTF. The CDR3 DNA reads as TGTGCCAGCAGCTTAAGGACAGGGGGTAATGGCTACACCTTC. Full variable domain (missing parts from reference TRBV11-2 and TRBJ1-2): EAGVAQSPRYKIIEKRQSVAFWCNPISGHATLYWYQQILGQGPKLLIQFQNNGVVDDSQLPKDRFSAERLKGVDSTLKIQPAKLEDSAVYLCASSLRTGGNGYTFGSGTRLTVV.

This clone was seen just once. J is TRBJ2-7 and V is TRBV5-1; no firm D call. From germline, CDR1 is SGHRS and CDR2 YFSETQ. The CDR3 is 14 residues long. Trimming cost V 4 bases and J 6 bases, with 17 bases left between them. The CDR3 DNA is TGCGCCAGCAGCCCCCTGACTGGAGATAGCGAGCAGTACTTC. Its translation: CASSPLTGDSEQYF.

In its sample, this clone was seen once. The chain employs TRBV10-3 and TRBJ2-3; D is uncertain. The germline CDR1 and CDR2 sequences are ENHRY and SYGVKD. The CDR3 spans 14 residues. V lost 3 bases, J lost 1 base, and 8 bases lay in between. CDR3 coding DNA: TGTGCCATCAGTGACTCCCGGGGCACAGATACGCAGTATTTT. Its translation is CAISDSRGTDTQYF.

The chain recombines TRBV7-9 with TRBJ2-5; 7 positions agree with TRBD1. The CDR3 is 14 residues long. Germline V gene data show CDR1 as SEHNR and CDR2 as FQNEAQ (reference sequence). With V trimmed by 1 base and J by 2 bases, 1 base remained unmatched. The CDR3, as DNA: TGTGCCAGCAGCTTAGAACAGGGGCAAGAGACCCAGTACTTC. Its translation: CASSLEQGQETQYF.

Only one count was recorded for this clone. The rearrangement joins TRBV24-1 to TRBJ2-6; 9 positions match TRBD1. J was trimmed by 4 bases and V by 1 base; bases with no gene match: 10. Germline V lookup: CDR1 KGHDR, CDR2 SFDVKD. This CDR3 region has 19 residues. CDR3 sequence reads: CATSDFQQGARAGANVLTF. CDR3 DNA: TGTGCCACCAGTGATTTCCAACAGGGGGCGCGAGCGGGGGCCAACGTCCTGACTTTC.

J is TRBJ1-1 and V is TRBV18, with 7 bases that match TRBD1. This CDR3 comprises 11 residues. Germline assignment: CDR1 KGHSH and CDR2 LQKENI. Losses at the gene ends were 5 bases for V and 8 bases for J; bases not matched to a gene: 2. For the CDR3, the DNA is TGTGCCAGCTCAACACAGGGGGAAGCTTTCTTT. The encoded protein is CASSTQGEAFF.

V and J are TRBV5-5 and TRBJ1-1; 7 nucleotides agree with TRBD1. The CDR3 extends over 16 amino acids. The germline V gene has CDR1 SGHKS and CDR2 YYEKEE (reference sequence). J was trimmed by 5 bases and V by 4 bases; bases with no gene match: 14. The CDR3 region is CASSQGPTGPATEAFF. CDR3 in DNA: TGTGCCAGCAGCCAAGGACCGACAGGGCCTGCAACTGAAGCTTTCTTT.

The V call is TRBV7-9, the J call TRBJ2-1; the match to TRBD1 covers 10 bases. The CDR3 has 16 residues. Trimming at V came to 5 bases and at J to 0 bases, leaving 4 bases not matched to a gene. Germline V gives CDR1 SEHNR, CDR2 FQNEAQ (reference sequence). The CDR3 loop reads CASSQWTGGSYNEQFF. The DNA for the CDR3 is TGTGCCAGCAGCCAATGGACAGGGGGCTCCTACAATGAGCAGTTCTTC.

The genes are TRBV19 and TRBJ2-3; 7 bases match TRBD1. Germline V gene sequence: CDR1 LNHDA, CDR2 SQIVND (reference sequence). CDR3 length: 14 amino acids. With V trimmed by 4 bases and J by 2 bases, 3 bases remained unmatched. In nucleotides, the CDR3 is TGTGCCAGTAGTAGGGACAGCTTCACAGATACGCAGTATTTT. Translation: CASSRDSFTDTQYF.

The chain carries TRBV9 and TRBJ1-1; TRBD1 agrees at 9 bases. Trimming took 3 bases from V and 11 from J; bases not matched to a gene: 14. Germline V lookup: CDR1 SGDLS, CDR2 YYNGEE. The length of the CDR3 is 15 residues. This CDR3 is CASSALSRTGAFAFF. CDR3 coding DNA: TGTGCCAGCAGCGCCCTGAGCCGGACAGGGGCCTTCGCTTTCTTT.

This rearrangement joins TRBV5-1 to TRBJ1-4; 7 bases match TRBD1. The CDR3 is 14 amino acids. From germline, CDR1 is SGHRS and CDR2 YFSETQ. V shed 2 bases and J 7 bases; nucleotides not matched to a gene: 5. For the CDR3, the DNA is TGCGCCAGCAGCTTTAAGGGGGCGGGTGAAAAACTGTTTTTT. Translation gives CASSFKGAGEKLFF.

This sequence joins TRBV18 and TRBJ1-1, with 7 nucleotides matching TRBD1. Germline V lookup: CDR1 KGHSH, CDR2 LQKENI. J gave up 3 bases and V 4 bases, and 8 bases lay outside the gene matches. The CDR3 is 15 amino acids. CDR3 loop: CASSQGGGADTEAFF. The CDR3 DNA reads as TGTGCCAGCTCACAAGGAGGGGGCGCGGACACTGAAGCTTTCTTT.

This clone was counted once. The chain is built from TRBV18 and TRBJ1-4, with 9 bases that match TRBD1. Unmatched junction bases numbered 3, after V lost 3 bases and J lost 7 bases. The CDR3 extends over 14 amino acids. Germline loops: CDR1 KGHSH, CDR2 LQKENI. The CDR3 nucleotides read TGTGCCAGCTCACCGGGGACAGGGTTTGAAAAACTGTTTTTT. It codes for CASSPGTGFEKLFF.

The J gene is TRBJ1-5, the V gene TRBV18; tentatively, D is TRBD1 (6 bases). This CDR3 is 15 amino acids long. The V gene lost 5 bases and the J gene lost 10 bases, with 21 bases spanning the gap. Germline-derived CDR1 and CDR2 are KGHSH and LQKENI. The CDR3 reads CASSLGQNSQTPQHF. The DNA for the CDR3 is TGTGCCAGCTCATTAGGACAGAACTCGCAAACCCCCCAGCATTTT.

This chain connects TRBV11-3 to TRBJ2-2; D possibly corresponds to TRBD1 (6 bases). V was clipped by 5 bases and J by 6 bases, with 13 bases between them. Germline loops: CDR1 SGHNT, CDR2 YENEEA. The CDR3 has 14 residues. In DNA form, the CDR3 reads TGTGCCAGCAGCGCACAGGGAATGGCCGGGGAGCTGTTTTTT. Protein product: CASSAQGMAGELFF.

The chain couples TRBV5-1 to TRBJ2-1; perhaps TRBD2 as D (7 bases). Germline CDR1 reads SGHRS; CDR2 reads YFSETQ. This CDR3 spans 17 amino acids. With 2 bases removed from V and 4 bases from J, the gap between germline ends came to 19 bases. Written as DNA, the CDR3 is TGCGCCAGCAGCTTCGGAGCTGGGGGGGCTAGGTACAATGAGCAGTTCTTC. Amino acid sequence: CASSFGAGGARYNEQFF.

This clone was seen a handful of times. The genes are TRBV19 and TRBJ2-7, with TRBD1 identical over 10 bases. V lost 10 bases, J lost 1 base, and 13 bases stayed unmatched. The CDR3 is made up of 16 amino acids. Germline V lookup: CDR1 LNHDA, CDR2 SQIVND (reference sequence). Written as DNA, the CDR3 is TGTGCCACCAGTAGGGACAGGGGTTTAGGATCCTACGAGCAGTACTTC. It is translated as CATSRDRGLGSYEQYF.

This clone was seen once. V usage is TRBV30 and J usage is TRBJ1-4, with D uncertain. This CDR3 has 15 residues. CDR1 and CDR2 from the germline V gene are GTSNPN and SVGIG (reference sequence). V shed 0 bases and J shed 7 bases, with 15 bases lying between them. The CDR3 sequence: CAWSVFRGVTEKLFF. The CDR3, as DNA: TGTGCCTGGAGTGTATTTCGGGGAGTGACTGAAAAACTGTTTTTT. The full variable domain, rest sourced from reference TRBV30 and TRBJ1-4, is SQTIHQWPATLVQPVGSPLSLECTVEGTSNPNLYWYRQAAGRGLQLLFYSVGIGQISSEVPQNLSASRPQDRQFILSSKKLLLSDSGFYLCAWSVFRGVTEKLFFGSGTQLSVL.

The count of this clone is one. The V and J genes are TRBV15 and TRBJ1-5; maybe TRBD1 (6 bases). Trimming pared 4 bases from V and 3 bases from J, leaving 13 bases between. Per germline, CDR1 LNHNV and CDR2 YYDKDF (reference sequence). The CDR3 has 15 amino acids. In nucleotides, the CDR3 is TGTGCCACCAGCACCTCGACAGGTTACAATCAGCCCCAGCATTTT. Its translation: CATSTSTGYNQPQHF.

The J gene is TRBJ2-3, the V gene TRBV4-1; tentatively, D is TRBD2 (6 bases). CDR1 and CDR2 from the germline V gene are MGHRA and YSYEKL. The CDR3 has 18 amino acids. Between the trimmed V and J ends, which lost 0 bases and 1 base, there was a span of 17 bases. Here the CDR3 reads CASSQEVWASVRTDTQYF. In DNA, the CDR3 is TGCGCCAGCAGCCAAGAGGTTTGGGCTAGCGTCCGCACAGATACGCAGTATTTT.

The chain carries TRBV13 and TRBJ2-3; TRBD2 matches 8 bases. The CDR3 runs to 17 residues. The trim removed 0 bases at V and 2 bases at J, leaving 7 bases unmatched. Germline V gives CDR1 PRHDT, CDR2 FYEKMQ (reference sequence). CDR3 bases: TGTGCCAGCAGCTTAGGGGTTCGGCGGGAGGCCACAGATACGCAGTATTTT. Translating gives CASSLGVRREATDTQYF.

The V call is TRBV19, the J call TRBJ2-1; 12 bases are shared with TRBD1. The CDR3 contains 17 residues. Unmatched junction bases numbered 11, after V lost 5 bases and J lost 6 bases. Germline V gene data show CDR1 as LNHDA and CDR2 as SQIVND (reference sequence). The CDR3, as DNA: TGTGCCAGTAGTTTCGATCCGGGACAGGGGGCGCGCAATGAGCAGTTCTTC. Translation: CASSFDPGQGARNEQFF.

The chain links TRBV14 to TRBJ1-1; TRBD1 might be the D (6 bases). CDR3 length: 15 amino acids. Between the trimmed V and J ends, which lost 3 bases and 0 bases, there was a span of 11 bases. Per the germline V gene, CDR1 is SGHDN and CDR2 is FVKESK. The CDR3 sequence is CASSQLTGMNTEAFF. Here the CDR3 DNA reads TGTGCCAGCAGCCAGCTAACAGGGATGAACACTGAAGCTTTCTTT. Complete variable domain (other parts from reference TRBV14 and TRBJ1-1): EAGVTQFPSHSVIEKGQTVTLRCDPISGHDNLYWYRRVMGKEIKFLLHFVKESKQDESGMPNNRFLAERTGGTYSTLKVQPAELEDSGVYFCASSQLTGMNTEAFFGQGTRLTVV.

V gene TRBV3-1 (or the pseudogene TRBV3-2) combines with J gene TRBJ2-1; 11 nucleotides line up with TRBD2. The CDR3 is made up of 14 amino acids. CDR1 and CDR2 from the germline V gene are LGHDT and YNNKEL (reference sequence). The trim removed 3 bases at V and 6 bases at J, leaving 1 base unmatched. CDR3 sequence (DNA): TGTGCCAGCAGCCACCTAGCGGGAGGCAATGAGCAGTTCTTC. Amino acid sequence: CASSHLAGGNEQFF.

The chain employs TRBV24-1 and TRBJ1-5; D is unclear. The V gene lost 3 bases and the J gene lost 1 base, with 12 bases spanning the gap. Germline-derived CDR1 and CDR2 are KGHDR and SFDVKD. This CDR3 has 16 amino acids. CDR3 sequence: CATSDGGEPSNQPQHF. The CDR3 region has the DNA TGTGCCACCAGTGATGGAGGAGAGCCAAGCAATCAGCCCCAGCATTTT.

The chain joins TRBV20-1 to TRBJ1-2; 10 positions match TRBD1. Germline CDR1 DFQATT, CDR2 SNEGSKA (reference sequence). The CDR3 sequence is 11 residues long. The V gene end was trimmed by 4 bases and the J gene end by 14 bases; junction bases not matched to a gene: 7. The CDR3 here is CSATSGQGYTF. In DNA, the CDR3 is TGCAGTGCTACCTCGGGACAGGGGTATACCTTC.

CDR3 amino acids: CASSIFGGGPVYEQYF. The CDR3 region has the DNA TGTGCCAGTAGTATTTTTGGGGGAGGGCCGGTCTACGAGCAGTACTTC. This sequence joins TRBV19 and TRBJ2-7; 7 bases are a match to TRBD2. V gave up 3 bases and J gave up 3 bases; unmatched junction bases: 11. Germline loops: CDR1 LNHDA, CDR2 SQIVND (reference sequence). There are 16 residues in the CDR3. The variable domain in full, completed from reference TRBV19 and TRBJ2-7, reads DGGITQSPKYLFRKEGQNVTLSCEQNLNHDAMYWYRQDPGQGLRLIYYSQIVNDFQKGDIAEGYSVSREKKESFPLTVTSAQKNPTAFYLCASSIFGGGPVYEQYFGPGTRLTVT.

The chain combines TRBV19 with TRBJ1-1, with D possibly matching TRBD1 (6 bases). Germline-derived CDR1 and CDR2 are LNHDA and SQIVND (reference sequence). The CDR3 runs 15 residues. The V end was cut by 3 bases, the J end by 4 bases, with 15 bases between. CDR3 bases: TGTGCCAGTAGTATTTATGGGGGCGATGGCACTGAAGCTTTCTTT. Protein: CASSIYGGDGTEAFF.